The next 4 T cell receptor beta chains were all read from a single sample in a study of T cell responses to AZD1222 COVID-19 vaccine. This table comes from immunoSEQ multiplex PCR, and its TCRdb copy is limited to in-frame clones, with some not included. The sample holds 110,000 to 150,000 clones, 75% to 90% seen once. This specimen consisted of peripheral blood, obtained on day 0 of AZD1222 vaccination. All receptors come from an adult in good health.

V and J are TRBV2 and TRBJ2-3, with TRBD2 matching 8 bases. Germline V gives CDR1 SNHLY, CDR2 FYNNEI. The CDR3 contains 16 residues. The V segment lost 8 bases and the J segment 4 bases; nucleotides outside the gene matches: 14. CDR3 nucleotide sequence: TGTGCCAGCGGGGTCTCCCAGCGGGAGTGGGCAGATACGCAGTATTTT. Its protein product is CASGVSQREWADTQYF.

V usage is TRBV9 and J usage is TRBJ2-7; no firm D call. V was clipped by 5 bases and J by 5 bases, with 11 bases between them. The CDR3 covers 12 residues. Germline CDR1 reads SGDLS; CDR2 reads YYNGEE. CDR3 DNA: TGTGCCAGCAGTACGAGGAACAACGAGCAGTACTTC. Translation: CASSTRNNEQYF.

This chain uses TRBV5-1 with TRBJ1-6, with D uncertain. Germline CDR1 is SGHRS and CDR2 is YFSETQ. CDR3 size: 15 residues. The V gene lost 6 bases and the J gene lost 9 bases, with 19 bases spanning the gap. CDR3 loop: CASKGISGYGSPLHF. The CDR3 DNA reads TGCGCCAGCAAGGGTATTTCGGGGTATGGTTCACCCCTCCACTTT. The variable domain in full, with the rest retrieved from reference TRBV5-1 and TRBJ1-6, is KAGVTQTPRYLIKTRGQQVTLSCSPISGHRSVSWYQQTPGQGLQFLFEYFSETQRNKGNFPGRFSGRQFSNSRSEMNVSTLELGDSALYLCASKGISGYGSPLHFGNGTRLTVT.

V usage is TRBV3-1 (or the pseudogene TRBV3-2) and J usage is TRBJ1-1, with TRBD1 matching 7 bases. V was pared by 5 bases and J by 5 bases, with 5 bases of the junction left unmatched. CDR1 and CDR2 (germline): LGHDT, YNNKEL (reference sequence). The CDR3 is 13 amino acids. Here the CDR3 reads CASSSTGVTEAFF. The CDR3 DNA reads as TGTGCCAGCAGCAGTACAGGGGTAACTGAAGCTTTCTTT.